This T cell receptor (beta chain) was sequenced for a study of blood T cell repertoires in COVID-19. Using immunoSEQ multiplex PCR, the repertoire was profiled, and TCRdb retains in-frame clones only, with some absent. The sample carries fewer than 200,000 clones, roughly 87% recorded once. J gave up 5 bases and V 10 bases, and 10 bases lay outside the gene matches. Germline CDR1 is SNHLY and CDR2 is FYNNEI. The CDR3 sequence is 13 residues long. The origin of this receptor is a human donor with acute COVID-19. The donor label of this sample is uncertain. Sequencing input: PBMCs or T cells enriched from blood (not recorded which). The gene calls are TRBV2 and TRBJ1-2; 7 positions agree with TRBD1. CDR3 DNA sequence: TGTGCCACCCGCCGGACAGGTCTTTATGGCTACACCTTC. Amino acids: CATRRTGLYGYTF.